The 28 T cell receptor beta chains below come from one sample, sequenced in a study of early stage breast cancer tumors. Sequencing was performed with immunoSEQ multiplex PCR; in TCRdb, only in-frame clones are kept and a portion is missing. This sample has some 10,000 clones, with around 79% found just once. Sequencing input: normal breast tissue next to the tumor. The receptor source for this set is a person aged 35 to 50 with breast cancer.

The CDR3 sequence is CASSLLKRNTGELFF. The CDR3 nucleotides read TGTGCCAGCAGCTTATTGAAGAGGAACACCGGGGAGCTGTTTTTT. V is TRBV11-2 and J is TRBJ2-2; no definite D call. The V gene lost 2 bases and the J gene lost 1 base, with 8 bases spanning the gap. The CDR3 spans 15 residues. Germline CDR1 and CDR2: SGHAT and FQNNGV. The variable domain in full, with the rest retrieved from reference TRBV11-2 and TRBJ2-2, is EAGVAQSPRYKIIEKRQSVAFWCNPISGHATLYWYQQILGQGPKLLIQFQNNGVVDDSQLPKDRFSAERLKGVDSTLKIQPAKLEDSAVYLCASSLLKRNTGELFFGEGSRLTVL.

The V and J genes are TRBV6-5 and TRBJ2-5; D might be TRBD2 (5 bases). Germline V lookup: CDR1 MNHEY, CDR2 SVGAGI. The CDR3 covers 13 residues. Trimming pared 5 bases from V and 3 bases from J, leaving 10 bases between. CDR3 loop: CASSGGPEETQYF. The CDR3 DNA reads TGTGCCAGCAGTGGCGGGCCTGAAGAGACCCAGTACTTC.

The chain carries TRBV5-4 and TRBJ2-1; 10 nucleotides align to TRBD2. This CDR3 comprises 16 residues. Trimming took 4 bases from V and 8 from J; bases not matched to a gene: 12. CDR1 and CDR2 from the germline V gene are SGHNT and YYREEE (reference sequence). In nucleotides, the CDR3 is TGTGCCAGCAGCCAAGAAGGAGCGGGAGGGCCGGATGAGCAGTTCTTC. This sequence encodes CASSQEGAGGPDEQFF.

The chain employs TRBV19 and TRBJ1-1; D remains ambiguous. V lost 5 bases and J lost 2, with 15 bases in between. The CDR3 runs 15 residues. CDR1 and CDR2 from the germline V gene are LNHDA and SQIVND (reference sequence). CDR3 in DNA: TGTGCCAGTAGTCCCCCGAACGGATTTAACACTGAAGCTTTCTTT. It codes for CASSPPNGFNTEAFF.

This clone has just one count. This sequence joins TRBV11-2 and TRBJ2-4; 7 bases line up with TRBD2. This CDR3 is built from 16 residues. V was clipped by 1 base and J by 2 bases; unmatched bases: 5. Germline lookup yields CDR1 SGHAT and CDR2 FQNNGV. CDR3 DNA sequence: TGTGCCAGCAGCTTAGGGCGGGAGCTCTCCAAAAACATTCAGTACTTC. This codes for CASSLGRELSKNIQYF.

The rearrangement joins TRBV27 to TRBJ2-4; possible D gene TRBD1, 5 bases. V was clipped by 2 bases and J by 9 bases, with 20 bases between them. CDR3 length: 16 residues. CDR1 MNHEY and CDR2 SMNVEV come from the germline V gene (reference sequence). CDR3 DNA sequence: TGTGCCAGCAGTTTAAGGCCCGGGTCAGGGTATGGCATTCAGTACTTC. It is translated as CASSLRPGSGYGIQYF.

The chain carries TRBV5-1 and TRBJ2-2, with D uncertain. Per the germline V gene, CDR1 is SGHRS and CDR2 is YFSETQ. With 1 base removed from V and 7 bases from J, the gap between germline ends came to 11 bases. CDR3 length: 14 amino acids. The CDR3 region is CASSLNLNYGELFF. The CDR3 bases are TGCGCCAGCAGCTTGAATCTTAATTACGGGGAGCTGTTTTTT.

The V call is TRBV9, the J call TRBJ1-2; 9 bases agree with TRBD1. The ends lost 6 bases at V and 4 bases at J; junction bases unmatched: 7. Germline V lookup: CDR1 SGDLS, CDR2 YYNGEE. CDR3 length equals 14 residues. CDR3 region: CASTLETGGYGYTF. The CDR3 nucleotides read TGTGCCAGCACCCTCGAGACAGGGGGCTATGGCTACACCTTC. Using reference TRBV9 and TRBJ1-2 for the parts outside the CDR3, the full variable domain is DSGVTQTPKHLITATGQRVTLRCSPRSGDLSVYWYQQSLDQGLQFLIQYYNGEERAKGNILERFSAQQFPDLHSELNLSSLELGDSALYFCASTLETGGYGYTFGSGTRLTVV.

This chain links TRBV19 with TRBJ2-5, with 9 bases aligning to TRBD1. The ends lost 6 bases at V and 4 bases at J; junction bases unmatched: 12. This CDR3 has 16 residues. In germline, CDR1 is LNHDA, CDR2 SQIVND (reference sequence). In nucleotides, the CDR3 is TGTGCCAGTAGGGAGCTGACAGGGGGTGACCGAGAGACCCAGTACTTC. It yields the protein CASRELTGGDRETQYF.

The V and J genes are TRBV11-2 and TRBJ2-3, with D uncertain. V was cut by 1 base and J by 0 bases, with 11 bases left in between. This CDR3 has 16 residues. CDR1 SGHAT and CDR2 FQNNGV come from the germline V gene. CDR3 sequence reads: CASSLGSLYSTDTQYF. The DNA for the CDR3 is TGTGCCAGCAGCTTAGGGAGCCTCTATAGCACAGATACGCAGTATTTT.

CDR3 coding DNA: TGCAGCGTTATGCGGGCCCCGGCCTCCACAGATACGCAGTATTTT. Amino acids: CSVMRAPASTDTQYF. This chain uses TRBV29-1 with TRBJ2-3, with a weak D call TRBD2 (5 bases). V lost 5 bases and J 2 bases, leaving 17 bases between the germline ends. The CDR3 has 15 amino acids. Germline-derived CDR1 and CDR2 are SQVTM and ANQGSEA.

This clone was picked up one time. The chain combines TRBV7-2 with TRBJ1-6; TRBD1 matches 7 bases. CDR1 SGHTA and CDR2 FQGNSA come from the germline V gene. There are 16 residues in the CDR3. The V and J ends lost 10 bases and 6 bases, in that order; junction bases with no gene match: 15. Written as DNA, the CDR3 is TGTGCCACCCAGCTTGGACAGGCGCACTCTAATTCACCCCTCCACTTT. It yields the protein CATQLGQAHSNSPLHF. Combining the CDR3 with reference TRBV7-2 and TRBJ1-6 gives the whole variable domain GAGVSQSPSNKVTEKGKDVELRCDPISGHTALYWYRQSLGQGLEFLIYFQGNSAPDKSGLPSDRFSAERTGGSVSTLTIQRTQQEDSAVYLCATQLGQAHSNSPLHFGNGTRLTVT.

The V call is TRBV13, the J call TRBJ2-4; D is unclear. Germline CDR1 and CDR2: PRHDT and FYEKMQ (reference sequence). Deletions cut 7 bases from V and 1 base from J, with 11 bases between. The CDR3 runs 14 residues. The CDR3: CASTTFRAKNIQYF. In DNA, the CDR3 is TGTGCCAGCACCACATTCAGGGCCAAAAACATTCAGTACTTC. Drawing the rest from reference TRBV13 and TRBJ2-4, the complete variable domain is AAGVIQSPRHLIKEKRETATLKCYPIPRHDTVYWYQQGPGQDPQFLISFYEKMQSDKGSIPDRFSAQQFSDYHSELNMSSLELGDSALYFCASTTFRAKNIQYFGAGTRLSVL.

The chain couples TRBV30 to TRBJ1-3; D gene unclear. Per germline, CDR1 GTSNPN and CDR2 SVGIG (reference sequence). V dropped 4 bases and J dropped 4 bases, with 8 bases sitting between them. The CDR3 is made up of 12 amino acids. This CDR3 is CAWKASGNTIYF. DNA of the CDR3: TGTGCCTGGAAAGCGTCCGGAAACACCATATATTTT.

V usage is TRBV5-1 and J usage is TRBJ2-7; D ambiguous. The V gene lost 0 bases and the J gene lost 2 bases, with 3 bases spanning the gap. There are 12 residues in the CDR3. Germline V gene lookup returns CDR1 SGHRS and CDR2 YFSETQ. CDR3 coding DNA: TGCGCCAGCAGCTTGGCCACCTACGAGCAGTACTTC. Protein sequence: CASSLATYEQYF.

In its sample, this clone was seen a few times. The chain joins TRBV6-1 to TRBJ2-5; the match to TRBD1 covers 12 bases. Per the germline V gene, CDR1 is MNHNS and CDR2 is SASEGT. The V segment lost 6 bases and the J segment 5 bases; nucleotides outside the gene matches: 7. This CDR3 has 15 residues. CDR3 in amino acids: CASRTGTGGGETQYF. The CDR3 bases are TGTGCCAGCAGAACCGGGACAGGGGGCGGGGAGACCCAGTACTTC.

The chain joins TRBV2 to TRBJ1-1; possible D gene TRBD1, 5 bases. The CDR3 consists of 13 residues. The germline V gene encodes CDR1 SNHLY and CDR2 FYNNEI. V lost 9 bases and J lost 2, with 13 bases in between. CDR3 loop: CASRGGPNTEAFF. As DNA, the CDR3 is TGTGCCAGTCGGGGGGGACCAAACACTGAAGCTTTCTTT.

V gene TRBV5-1 combines with J gene TRBJ1-2; 8 positions agree with TRBD1. Germline lookup yields CDR1 SGHRS and CDR2 YFSETQ. The junction had 8 bases not matched to a gene; V was cut back by 0 bases and J by 7 bases. This CDR3 contains 15 residues. CDR3 nucleotides: TGCGCCAGCAGCTTGGCGGCAGGGGGCGCGGGTGGCTACACCTTC. Its translation is CASSLAAGGAGGYTF.

The V call is TRBV2, the J call TRBJ2-5; 12 nucleotides match TRBD1. Germline CDR1 SNHLY, CDR2 FYNNEI. This CDR3 is built from 14 residues. Trimming took 5 bases from V and 4 from J; bases not matched to a gene: 2. CDR3 nucleotide sequence: TGTGCCAGCAGTCGGGACAGGGGGCGAGAGACCCAGTACTTC. Translating gives CASSRDRGRETQYF.

The chain is built from TRBV27 and TRBJ1-4; a possible D gene is TRBD1 (5 bases). The CDR3 is made up of 13 amino acids. Germline loops: CDR1 MNHEY, CDR2 SMNVEV (reference sequence). V gave up 2 bases and J gave up 4 bases, with 5 bases separating them. DNA of the CDR3: TGTGCCAGCAGTTTAGACAGTAATGAAAAACTGTTTTTT. It translates to CASSLDSNEKLFF.

The chain joins TRBV4-1 to TRBJ1-2; TRBD1 matches at 7 bases. Trimming took 0 bases from V and 0 from J; bases not matched to a gene: 4. This CDR3 contains 16 residues. CDR1 and CDR2 (germline): MGHRA, YSYEKL. CDR3 region: CASSQEFTGANYGYTF. CDR3 DNA: TGCGCCAGCAGCCAAGAGTTCACAGGGGCTAACTATGGCTACACCTTC.

The chain couples TRBV6-1 to TRBJ2-3, with 12 bases fitting TRBD2. The junction had 5 bases not matched to a gene; V was cut back by 0 bases and J by 4 bases. CDR1 and CDR2 (germline): MNHNS, SASEGT. The CDR3 is made up of 17 amino acids. The CDR3 loop reads CASSEALAGGTADTQYF. CDR3 nucleotides: TGTGCCAGCAGTGAAGCGCTAGCGGGAGGGACGGCAGATACGCAGTATTTT.

The gene calls are TRBV5-4 and TRBJ2-5, with TRBD1 as a possible D gene (6 bases). This CDR3 is 11 amino acids long. Germline V gene data show CDR1 as SGHNT and CDR2 as YYREEE (reference sequence). Trimming took 5 bases from V and 4 from J, leaving 6 bases between them. Written as DNA, the CDR3 is TGTGCCAGCAGACAGGGAGAGACCCAGTACTTC. This gives the protein CASRQGETQYF.

This chain joins TRBV5-1 and TRBJ1-4, with 11 bases fitting TRBD1. CDR1 and CDR2 from the germline V gene are SGHRS and YFSETQ. The CDR3 is made up of 16 amino acids. With 1 base clipped from V and 7 bases from J, the junction kept 6 bases outside the gene matches. CDR3 protein: CASSLLGTGGPEKLFF. CDR3 DNA: TGCGCCAGCAGCTTGCTCGGGACAGGGGGACCTGAAAAACTGTTTTTT. Together with reference TRBV5-1 and TRBJ1-4, the CDR3 gives the full variable domain: KAGVTQTPRYLIKTRGQQVTLSCSPISGHRSVSWYQQTPGQGLQFLFEYFSETQRNKGNFPGRFSGRQFSNSRSEMNVSTLELGDSALYLCASSLLGTGGPEKLFFGSGTQLSVL.

The chain carries TRBV2 and TRBJ2-1, with TRBD1 identical over 8 bases. This CDR3 region has 14 residues. The V segment lost 4 bases and the J segment 3 bases; nucleotides outside the gene matches: 2. The V gene's germline CDR1 is SNHLY and CDR2 FYNNEI. In DNA form, the CDR3 reads TGTGCCAGCAGTGTCAGGGGGCTCTACAATGAGCAGTTCTTC. Translating it yields CASSVRGLYNEQFF.

The V and J genes are TRBV7-2 and TRBJ2-2; a possible D gene is TRBD2 (7 bases). The germline V and J ends were trimmed by 3 bases and 5 bases, with 13 bases remaining between them. CDR3 length: 15 residues. In germline, CDR1 is SGHTA, CDR2 FQGNSA. CDR3 DNA: TGTGCCAGCAGCTTGGGGGCTAGCGGAACCGGGGAGCTGTTTTTT. It specifies CASSLGASGTGELFF.

This clone is a singleton in its sample. The J gene is TRBJ2-7, the V gene TRBV7-3; D is possibly TRBD1 or TRBD2 (5 bases each). This CDR3 has 15 residues. Trimming pared 2 bases from V and 0 bases from J, leaving 11 bases between. Germline V gene sequence: CDR1 SGHTA, CDR2 FQGTGA. CDR3 region: CASSLQPGTSYEQYF. For the CDR3, the DNA is TGTGCCAGCAGCTTACAACCCGGGACCTCCTACGAGCAGTACTTC.

The CDR3 reads CASSQGPTGTSGGSSYNEQFF. As DNA, the CDR3 is TGTGCCAGCAGCCAAGGCCCGACCGGGACTAGCGGGGGGAGCTCCTACAATGAGCAGTTCTTC. The rearrangement links TRBV4-2 to TRBJ2-1; 15 nucleotides align to TRBD2. Unmatched junction bases numbered 10, after V lost 1 base and J lost 0 bases. The CDR3 totals 21 residues. CDR1 LGHNA and CDR2 YNFKEQ come from the germline V gene.